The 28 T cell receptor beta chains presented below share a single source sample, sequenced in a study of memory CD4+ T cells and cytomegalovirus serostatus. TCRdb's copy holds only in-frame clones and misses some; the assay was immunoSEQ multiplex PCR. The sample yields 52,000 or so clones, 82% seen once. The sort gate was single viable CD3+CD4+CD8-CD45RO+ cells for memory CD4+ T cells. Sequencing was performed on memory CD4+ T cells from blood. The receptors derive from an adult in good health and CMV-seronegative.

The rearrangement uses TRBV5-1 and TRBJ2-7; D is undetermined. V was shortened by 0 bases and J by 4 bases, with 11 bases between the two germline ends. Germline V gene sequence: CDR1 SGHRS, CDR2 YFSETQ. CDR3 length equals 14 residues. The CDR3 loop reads CASSLESAMYEQYF. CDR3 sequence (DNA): TGCGCCAGCAGCTTGGAGTCGGCTATGTACGAGCAGTACTTC.

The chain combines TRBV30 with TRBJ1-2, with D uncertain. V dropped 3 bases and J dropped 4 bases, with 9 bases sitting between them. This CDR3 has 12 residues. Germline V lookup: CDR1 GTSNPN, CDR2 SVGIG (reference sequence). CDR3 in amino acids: CAWRRLIYGYTF. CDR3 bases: TGTGCCTGGAGGAGGTTGATCTATGGCTACACCTTC. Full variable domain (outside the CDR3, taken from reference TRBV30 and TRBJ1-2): SQTIHQWPATLVQPVGSPLSLECTVEGTSNPNLYWYRQAAGRGLQLLFYSVGIGQISSEVPQNLSASRPQDRQFILSSKKLLLSDSGFYLCAWRRLIYGYTFGSGTRLTVV.

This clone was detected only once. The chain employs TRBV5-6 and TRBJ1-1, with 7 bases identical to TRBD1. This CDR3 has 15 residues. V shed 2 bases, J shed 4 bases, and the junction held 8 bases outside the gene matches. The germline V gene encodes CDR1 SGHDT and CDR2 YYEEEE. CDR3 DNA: TGTGCCAGCAGCTTCGTGACAGGGTGGGGCACTGAAGCTTTCTTT. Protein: CASSFVTGWGTEAFF.

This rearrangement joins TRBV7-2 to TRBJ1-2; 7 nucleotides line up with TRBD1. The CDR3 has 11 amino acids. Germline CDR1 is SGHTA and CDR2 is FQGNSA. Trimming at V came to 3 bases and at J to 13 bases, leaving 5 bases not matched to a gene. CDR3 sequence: CASSFDRVCTF. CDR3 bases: TGTGCCAGCAGCTTCGACAGGGTTTGCACCTTC.

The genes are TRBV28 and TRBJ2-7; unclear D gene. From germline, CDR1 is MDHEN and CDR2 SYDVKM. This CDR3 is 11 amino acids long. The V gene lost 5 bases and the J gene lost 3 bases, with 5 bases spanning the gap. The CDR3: CASSRGYEQYF. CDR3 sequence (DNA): TGTGCCAGCAGTCGCGGCTACGAGCAGTACTTC.

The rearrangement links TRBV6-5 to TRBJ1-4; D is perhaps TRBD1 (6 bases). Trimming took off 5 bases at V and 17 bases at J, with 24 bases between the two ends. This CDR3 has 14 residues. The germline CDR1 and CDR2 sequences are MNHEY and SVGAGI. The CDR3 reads CASSPQGPHPELFF. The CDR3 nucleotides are TGTGCCAGCAGTCCCCAGGGGCCCCACCCTGAGCTATTTTTT.

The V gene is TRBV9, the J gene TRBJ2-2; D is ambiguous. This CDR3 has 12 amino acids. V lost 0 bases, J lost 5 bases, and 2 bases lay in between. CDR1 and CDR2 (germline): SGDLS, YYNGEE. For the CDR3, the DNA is TGTGCCAGCAGCGTAGGGACCGGGGAGCTGTTTTTT. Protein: CASSVGTGELFF.

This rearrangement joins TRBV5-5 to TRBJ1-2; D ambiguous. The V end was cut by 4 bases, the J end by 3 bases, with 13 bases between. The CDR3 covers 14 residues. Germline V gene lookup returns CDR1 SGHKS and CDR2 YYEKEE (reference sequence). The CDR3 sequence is CASSQSTDYYGYTF. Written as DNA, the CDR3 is TGTGCCAGCAGCCAGTCCACTGATTACTATGGCTACACCTTC.

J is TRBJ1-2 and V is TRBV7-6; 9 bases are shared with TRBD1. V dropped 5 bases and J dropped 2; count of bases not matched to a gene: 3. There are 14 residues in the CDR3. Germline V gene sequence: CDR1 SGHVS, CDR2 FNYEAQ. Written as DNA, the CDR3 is TGTGCCAGCAGCCCAGGACAGGGGAACTATGGCTACACCTTC. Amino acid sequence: CASSPGQGNYGYTF. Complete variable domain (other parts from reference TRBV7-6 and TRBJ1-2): GAGVSQSPRYKVTKRGQDVALRCDPISGHVSLYWYRQALGQGPEFLTYFNYEAQQDKSGLPNDRFSAERPEGSISTLTIQRTEQRDSAMYRCASSPGQGNYGYTFGSGTRLTVV.

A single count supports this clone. CDR3 residues: CASSLGTKNTEAFF. The CDR3 bases are TGTGCCAGCAGTTTGGGGACAAAGAACACTGAAGCTTTCTTT. This chain connects TRBV28 to TRBJ1-1, with D possibly being TRBD1 (6 bases). Trimming pared 3 bases from V and 1 base from J, leaving 9 bases between. Germline CDR1 reads MDHEN; CDR2 reads SYDVKM. CDR3 length: 14 residues.

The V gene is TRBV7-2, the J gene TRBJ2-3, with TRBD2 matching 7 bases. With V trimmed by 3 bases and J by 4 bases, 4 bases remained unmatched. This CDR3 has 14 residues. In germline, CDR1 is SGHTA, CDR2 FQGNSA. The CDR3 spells CASSFKAGSDTQYF. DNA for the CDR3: TGTGCCAGCAGCTTTAAAGCGGGGTCAGATACGCAGTATTTT.

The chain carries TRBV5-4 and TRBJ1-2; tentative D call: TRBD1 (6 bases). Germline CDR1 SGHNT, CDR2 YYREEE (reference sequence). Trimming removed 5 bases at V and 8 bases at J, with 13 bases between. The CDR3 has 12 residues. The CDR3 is CASSWTVGGYTF. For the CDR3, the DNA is TGTGCCAGCAGTTGGACAGTGGGAGGCTACACCTTC.

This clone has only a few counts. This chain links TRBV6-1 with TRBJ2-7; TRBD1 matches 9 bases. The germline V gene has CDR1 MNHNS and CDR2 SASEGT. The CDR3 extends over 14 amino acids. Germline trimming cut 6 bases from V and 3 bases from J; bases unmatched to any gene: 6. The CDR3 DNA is TGTGCCAGCAGGCAGACAGGGGGAGTCTACGAGCAGTACTTC. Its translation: CASRQTGGVYEQYF.

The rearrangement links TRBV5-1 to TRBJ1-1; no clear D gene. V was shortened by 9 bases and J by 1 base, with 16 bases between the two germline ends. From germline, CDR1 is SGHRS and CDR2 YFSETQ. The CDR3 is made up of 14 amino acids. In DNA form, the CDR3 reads TGCGCCATCAAATTCACGTGGGGGAACACTGAAGCTTTCTTT. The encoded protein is CAIKFTWGNTEAFF.

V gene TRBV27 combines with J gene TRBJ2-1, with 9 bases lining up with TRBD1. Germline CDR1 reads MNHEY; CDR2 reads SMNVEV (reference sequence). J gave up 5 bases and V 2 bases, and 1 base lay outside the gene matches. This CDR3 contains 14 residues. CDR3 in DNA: TGTGCCAGCAGTTTAGGGACAGGGAACAATGAGCAGTTCTTC. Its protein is CASSLGTGNNEQFF.

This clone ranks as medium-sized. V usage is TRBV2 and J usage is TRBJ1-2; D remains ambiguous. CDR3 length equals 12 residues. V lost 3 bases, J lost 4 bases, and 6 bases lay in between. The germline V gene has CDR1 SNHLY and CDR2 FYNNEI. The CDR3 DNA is TGTGCCAGCAGTGAGGCAGTCTATGGCTACACCTTC. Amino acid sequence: CASSEAVYGYTF.

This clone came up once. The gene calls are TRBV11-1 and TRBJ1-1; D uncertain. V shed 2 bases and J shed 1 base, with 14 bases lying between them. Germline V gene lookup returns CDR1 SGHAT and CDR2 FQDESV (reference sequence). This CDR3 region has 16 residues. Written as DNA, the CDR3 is TGTGCCAGCAGCTTAAATCCTGGCTCGTGGAACACTGAAGCTTTCTTT. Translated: CASSLNPGSWNTEAFF. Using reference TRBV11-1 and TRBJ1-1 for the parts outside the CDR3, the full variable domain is EAEVAQSPRYKITEKSQAVAFWCDPISGHATLYWYRQILGQGPELLVQFQDESVVDDSQLPKDRFSAERLKGVDSTLKIQPAELGDSAMYLCASSLNPGSWNTEAFFGQGTRLTVV.

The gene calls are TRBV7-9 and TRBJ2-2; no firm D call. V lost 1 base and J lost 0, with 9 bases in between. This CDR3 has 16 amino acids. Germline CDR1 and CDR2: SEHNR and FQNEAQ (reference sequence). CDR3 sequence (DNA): TGTGCCAGCAGCTTAGTGGCCCTCGCGAACACCGGGGAGCTGTTTTTT. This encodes CASSLVALANTGELFF.

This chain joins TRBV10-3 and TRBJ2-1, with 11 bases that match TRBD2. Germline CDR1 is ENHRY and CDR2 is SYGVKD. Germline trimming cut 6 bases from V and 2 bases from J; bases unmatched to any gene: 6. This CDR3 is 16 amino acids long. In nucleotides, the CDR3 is TGTGCCATCAGGGACAGTAGCGGGGGGGCCTACAATGAGCAGTTCTTC. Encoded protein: CAIRDSSGGAYNEQFF.

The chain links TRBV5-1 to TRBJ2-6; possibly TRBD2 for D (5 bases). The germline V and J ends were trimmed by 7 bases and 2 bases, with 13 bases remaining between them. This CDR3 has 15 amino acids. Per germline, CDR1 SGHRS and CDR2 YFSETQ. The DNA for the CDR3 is TGCGCCAGCTTGGAGGAGTTCGCTGGGGCCAACGTCCTGACTTTC. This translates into CASLEEFAGANVLTF.

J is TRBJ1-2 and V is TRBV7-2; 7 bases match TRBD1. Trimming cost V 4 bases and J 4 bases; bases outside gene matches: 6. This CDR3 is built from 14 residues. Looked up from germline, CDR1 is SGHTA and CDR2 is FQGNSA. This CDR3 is CASSSLQGIYGYTF. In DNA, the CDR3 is TGTGCCAGCAGCTCGTTACAGGGGATCTATGGCTACACCTTC.

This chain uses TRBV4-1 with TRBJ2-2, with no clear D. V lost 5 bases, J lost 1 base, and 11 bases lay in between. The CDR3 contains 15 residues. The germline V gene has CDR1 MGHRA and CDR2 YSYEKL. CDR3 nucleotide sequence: TGCGCCAGCAGCACCCAAATCCTGAACACCGGGGAGCTGTTTTTT. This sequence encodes CASSTQILNTGELFF.

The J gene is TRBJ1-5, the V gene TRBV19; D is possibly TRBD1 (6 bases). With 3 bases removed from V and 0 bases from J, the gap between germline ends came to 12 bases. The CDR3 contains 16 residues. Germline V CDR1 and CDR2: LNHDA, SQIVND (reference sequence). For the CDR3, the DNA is TGTGCCAGTAGTATTGGGGGGGCCGATAGCAATCAGCCCCAGCATTTT. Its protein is CASSIGGADSNQPQHF.

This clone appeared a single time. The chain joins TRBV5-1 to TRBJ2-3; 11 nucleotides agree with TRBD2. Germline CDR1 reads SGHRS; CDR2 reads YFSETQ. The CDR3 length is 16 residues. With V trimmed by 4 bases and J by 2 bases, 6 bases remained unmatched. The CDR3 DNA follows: TGCGCCAGCAGCCGTGGGACTAGCGGACTCACAGATACGCAGTATTTT. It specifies CASSRGTSGLTDTQYF. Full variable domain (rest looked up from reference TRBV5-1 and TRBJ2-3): KAGVTQTPRYLIKTRGQQVTLSCSPISGHRSVSWYQQTPGQGLQFLFEYFSETQRNKGNFPGRFSGRQFSNSRSEMNVSTLELGDSALYLCASSRGTSGLTDTQYFGPGTRLTVL.

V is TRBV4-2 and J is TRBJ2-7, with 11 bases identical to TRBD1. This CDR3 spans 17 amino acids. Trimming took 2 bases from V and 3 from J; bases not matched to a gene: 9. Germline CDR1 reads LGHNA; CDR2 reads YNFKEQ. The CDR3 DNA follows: TGTGCCAGCAGCCAATACCAAGCCGGGACAGGGGGCTACGAGCAGTACTTC. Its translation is CASSQYQAGTGGYEQYF.

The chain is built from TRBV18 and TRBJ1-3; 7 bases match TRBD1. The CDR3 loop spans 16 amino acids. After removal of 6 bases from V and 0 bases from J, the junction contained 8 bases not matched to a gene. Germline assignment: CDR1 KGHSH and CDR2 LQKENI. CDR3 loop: CASSPGTDYSGNTIYF. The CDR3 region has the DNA TGTGCCAGCTCCCCCGGGACAGACTACTCTGGAAACACCATATATTTT.

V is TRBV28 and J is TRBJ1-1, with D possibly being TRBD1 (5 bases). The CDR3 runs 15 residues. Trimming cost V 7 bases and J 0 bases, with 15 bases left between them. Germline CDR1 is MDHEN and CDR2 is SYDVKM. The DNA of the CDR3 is TGTGCCAGCAACCGGGGCAGTGGGATGAACACTGAAGCTTTCTTT. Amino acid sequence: CASNRGSGMNTEAFF.

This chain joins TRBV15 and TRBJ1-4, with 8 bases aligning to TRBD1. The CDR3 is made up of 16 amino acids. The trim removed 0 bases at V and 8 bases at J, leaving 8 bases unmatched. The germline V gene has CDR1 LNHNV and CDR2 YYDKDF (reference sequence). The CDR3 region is CATSRDQDRVVEKLFF. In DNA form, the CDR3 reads TGTGCCACCAGCAGAGATCAGGACAGGGTAGTGGAAAAACTGTTTTTT. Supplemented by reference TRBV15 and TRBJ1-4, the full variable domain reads DAMVIQNPRYQVTQFGKPVTLSCSQTLNHNVMYWYQQKSSQAPKLLFHYYDKDFNNEADTPDNFQSRRPNTSFCFLDIRSPGLGDTAMYLCATSRDQDRVVEKLFFGSGTQLSVL.